These 9 T cell receptor beta chains were all obtained from the same sample, sequenced in a study of CD8+ T cells in alopecia areata listed by TCRdb under 2018. This specimen's time point label, interpreted: baseline before oral tofacitinib. Library preparation used the immunoSEQ multiplex PCR assay. For TCR sequencing, RNA was extracted from every sample and reverse transcribed into cDNA to serve as template. The immuneACCESS repertoire file appears here via TCRdb, limited to in-frame rearrangements. These files lack a portion of the clones; in checked studies, under half of the deficit traces to unresolved V genes, and the cause of the others is not known. In this sample the table shows some 150,000 clones, more than 45% of which occur a single time. Together, the top ten hold 15% to 20% of the sample. The starting material was CD8+ T cells sorted from blood, obtained at week 0. These receptors were taken from a human donor with alopecia areata.

The chain joins TRBV14 to TRBJ1-6; D might be TRBD1 (6 bases). Germline V gives CDR1 SGHDN, CDR2 FVKESK. The CDR3 has 16 residues. Trimming removed 2 bases at V and 9 bases at J, with 17 bases between. The CDR3 here is CASSQRGSWKGSPLHF. The CDR3 DNA follows: TGTGCCAGCAGCCAAAGGGGGTCGTGGAAAGGTTCACCCCTCCACTTT. The full variable domain, completed using reference TRBV14 and TRBJ1-6, is EAGVTQFPSHSVIEKGQTVTLRCDPISGHDNLYWYRRVMGKEIKFLLHFVKESKQDESGMPNNRFLAERTGGTYSTLKVQPAELEDSGVYFCASSQRGSWKGSPLHFGNGTRLTVT.

V and J are TRBV4-3 and TRBJ2-4; the D gene is possibly TRBD2 (6 bases). This CDR3 is built from 17 residues. CDR1 LGHNA and CDR2 YSLEER come from the germline V gene. Trimming stripped 0 bases from V and 8 bases from J, with 20 bases between. The CDR3 nucleotides are TGCGCCAGCAGCCAAGATCTTAGGGTGGGAGGTTCGGACATTCAGTACTTC. Translating it yields CASSQDLRVGGSDIQYF.

This clone was counted once. V and J are TRBV2 and TRBJ2-7; weak D call: TRBD1 (6 bases). The ends were cut back, 7 bases at V and 1 base at J, with 14 bases in the middle. This CDR3 comprises 14 residues. In germline, CDR1 is SNHLY, CDR2 FYNNEI. The CDR3 is CASTRGRQSYEQYF. For the CDR3, the DNA is TGTGCCAGCACCAGGGGCAGGCAGTCCTACGAGCAGTACTTC.

The chain links TRBV6-6 to TRBJ1-2, with TRBD1 identical over 8 bases. The germline gives CDR1 MNHNY, CDR2 SVGAGI (reference sequence). V shed 10 bases and J 2 bases; nucleotides not matched to a gene: 6. CDR3 length equals 13 residues. The CDR3 sequence: CATLDRANYGYTF. CDR3 DNA: TGTGCCACCTTGGACAGGGCGAACTATGGCTACACCTTC.

This clone appeared a few times. The V call is TRBV12-5, the J call TRBJ2-6; the D is unclear. This CDR3 comprises 14 residues. Germline CDR1 reads LGHNT; CDR2 reads FRNRAP. Trimming cost V 6 bases and J 0 bases, with 6 bases left between them. CDR3 in DNA: TGTGCTAGTGGACTCAGCTCTGGGGCCAACGTCCTGACTTTC. This gives the protein CASGLSSGANVLTF.

The chain carries TRBV6-5 and TRBJ1-1; D might be TRBD1 (5 bases). CDR1 is MNHEY and CDR2 is SVGAGI in the germline V gene. The germline V and J ends were trimmed by 8 bases and 1 base, with 11 bases remaining between them. CDR3 length equals 13 residues. The CDR3 is CASGPTGNTEAFF. CDR3 DNA sequence: TGTGCCAGCGGCCCTACAGGGAACACTGAAGCTTTCTTT.

This clone was counted only a few times. The gene calls are TRBV14 and TRBJ2-7; no reliable D call. The V gene's germline CDR1 is SGHDN and CDR2 FVKESK. The CDR3 extends over 13 amino acids. V lost 0 bases, J lost 8 bases, and 11 bases lay in between. The DNA for the CDR3 is TGTGCCAGCAGCCAAGATTTGGGTCGAAAGCAGTACTTC. It codes for CASSQDLGRKQYF.

CDR3: CASSSPGSGANVLTF. CDR3 coding DNA: TGTGCCAGTAGTTCTCCGGGTTCTGGGGCCAACGTCCTGACTTTC. The V and J genes are TRBV19 and TRBJ2-6; D is undetermined. The CDR3 is 15 amino acids. Germline V lookup: CDR1 LNHDA, CDR2 SQIVND (reference sequence). V shed 5 bases and J shed 1 base, with 9 bases lying between them.

This rearrangement joins TRBV7-9 to TRBJ1-5; tentatively, D is TRBD1 (6 bases). The V end was cut by 3 bases, the J end by 4 bases, with 10 bases between. Per germline, CDR1 SEHNR and CDR2 FQNEAQ (reference sequence). This CDR3 region has 14 residues. The CDR3 coding sequence is TGTGCCAGCAGCTTGCAGGGGTTGAATCAGCCCCAGCATTTT. Translating gives CASSLQGLNQPQHF.